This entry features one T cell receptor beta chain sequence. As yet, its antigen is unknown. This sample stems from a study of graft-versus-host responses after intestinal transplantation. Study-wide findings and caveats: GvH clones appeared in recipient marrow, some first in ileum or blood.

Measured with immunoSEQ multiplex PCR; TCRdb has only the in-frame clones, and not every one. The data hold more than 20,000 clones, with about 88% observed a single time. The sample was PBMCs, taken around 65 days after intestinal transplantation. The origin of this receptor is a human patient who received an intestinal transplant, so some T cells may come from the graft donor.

CDR3 nucleotides: TGTGCCAGCAGCGTGGGGAAATCCGGTGAGCAGTTCTTC. Encoded protein: CASSVGKSGEQFF. The V gene is TRBV9, the J gene TRBJ2-1; D gene uncertain. The CDR3 is 13 residues long. The germline V gene has CDR1 SGDLS and CDR2 YYNGEE. With 2 bases removed from V and 9 bases from J, the gap between germline ends came to 12 bases.